This TCR beta chain was identified during a study of cytomegalovirus exposure and HLA in healthy donors. Study-level information: A subsequent analysis reported that the 120 validation repertoires were produced on the same platform that had also been used for the 600 to 700 first-cohort repertoires. Study observations and caveats: Rarity marked most TCR sequences, yet some public TCRs occurred in many donors. TCR clusters originating in the first cohort tended to co-occur in the 100 to 150 validation repertoires, according to a later analysis. The CMV antigen specificity of three CMV-associated chains was confirmed through in vitro analysis.

Method: immunoSEQ multiplex PCR; TCRdb's copy keeps in-frame clones and lacks some. The sample has more than 300,000 clones, 86% seen once; the top ten hold 0.65% to 0.95%. Remarks on this clone: The antigen is unknown.

The clonotype was recovered from a woman in her late teens or twenties in good health and CMV-seronegative. The sample taken for sequencing was PBMCs.

CDR3 loop: CAWTGTGAYEQYF. Here the CDR3 DNA reads TGTGCCTGGACCGGGACAGGGGCCTACGAGCAGTACTTC. The chain is built from TRBV30 and TRBJ2-7, with 10 bases fitting TRBD1. In germline, CDR1 is GTSNPN, CDR2 SVGIG (reference sequence). Trimming took 4 bases from V and 2 from J; bases not matched to a gene: 2. This CDR3 comprises 13 residues.